This is a list of T cell receptor beta chains from one sample in a study of T cells in Graves' hyperthyroidism and ophthalmopathy. TCRdb re-called the multiplex PCR reads with MiXCR, one entry per CDR3 protein. The sample lists roughly 740,000 distinct CDR3 sequences; about a sixth were seen once. Sequencing was carried out using blood. The source of these receptors is a man aged 18 to 29 with Graves' hyperthyroidism. Each CDR3 is given with its conserved first and last residue. Each record gives: V gene, D gene, clone size, J gene, CDR3 length, CDR3 protein, CDR3 DNA. The D gene is left open where the match is weak. Clone size is given for some rows only: seen once, a few or many times, or a class if the clone is expanded.

>TRBV10-3|NA|NA|TRBJ1-5|14
CAISERAAWQPQHF
TGTGCCATCAGTGAGAGAGCGGCTTGGCAGCCCCAGCATTTT
>TRBV20-1|TRBD2|few|TRBJ2-7|14
CSASGGRAMYEQYF
TGCAGTGCTAGTGGCGGGAGGGCGATGTACGAGCAGTACTTC
>TRBV28|NA|many|TRBJ1-2|14
CASSTVGTEYGYTF
TGTGCCAGCAGTACAGTCGGGACGGAGTATGGCTACACCTTC
>TRBV7-9|NA|NA|TRBJ1-5|14
CASSYTGWDQPQHF
TGTGCCAGCAGTTACACGGGTTGGGATCAGCCCCAGCATTTT
>TRBV7-2|TRBD2|many|TRBJ2-1|15
CASSLEGLAGNEQFF
TGTGCCAGCAGCTTAGAGGGACTAGCGGGGAATGAGCAGTTCTTC
>TRBV20-1|TRBD2|few|TRBJ2-7|14
CSAHVGLPSYEQYF
TGCAGTGCTCACGTGGGACTACCTTCCTACGAGCAGTACTTC
>TRBV6-8|NA|many|TRBJ2-2|15
CASSYSRDLTGELFF
TGTGCCAGCAGTTACTCGAGGGACCTCACCGGGGAGCTGTTTTTT
>TRBV12-3/TRBV12-4|NA|many|TRBJ1-5|13
CASSFQGNQPQHF
TGTGCCAGCAGTTTCCAGGGGAATCAGCCCCAGCATTTT
>TRBV9|NA|NA|TRBJ1-1|17
CASSASSGAGMNTEAFF
TGTGCCAGCAGCGCTAGCTCAGGGGCGGGAATGAACACTGAAGCTTTCTTT
>TRBV7-3|TRBD1|many|TRBJ2-1|13
CASSIGTGNEQFF
TGTGCCAGCAGCATAGGGACAGGGAATGAGCAGTTCTTC
>TRBV7-8|NA|many|TRBJ2-7|14
CASSLAVGSYEQYF
TGTGCCAGCAGCTTAGCGGTGGGTTCCTACGAGCAGTACTTC
>TRBV20-1|TRBD2|many|TRBJ2-7|15
CSARESGRAYYEQYF
TGCAGTGCTAGAGAGAGCGGGAGGGCCTACTACGAGCAGTACTTC
>TRBV6-1|TRBD1|NA|TRBJ2-1|15
CASRSGQGSYNEQFF
TGTGCCAGCAGGTCGGGACAGGGATCCTACAATGAGCAGTTCTTC
>TRBV7-2|NA|many|TRBJ2-7|14
CASSHYPRTAEQYF
TGTGCCAGCAGCCACTATCCGAGGACAGCCGAGCAGTACTTC
>TRBV29-1|TRBD1|few|TRBJ2-7|13
CSALTGATYEQYF
TGCAGCGCCCTGACAGGGGCTACCTACGAGCAGTACTTC
>TRBV4-1|TRBD1|few|TRBJ2-1|17
CASSPWQGQGNRNEQFF
TGCGCCAGCAGCCCGTGGCAAGGACAGGGGAATCGCAATGAGCAGTTCTTC
>TRBV28|NA|many|TRBJ2-1|15
CASSFGGVPYNEQFF
TGTGCCAGCAGTTTCGGCGGGGTTCCCTACAATGAGCAGTTCTTC
>TRBV11-2|TRBD1|many|TRBJ2-1|17
CASSSPRRQGALNEQFF
TGTGCCAGCAGCTCCCCCCGAAGACAGGGGGCTCTAAATGAGCAGTTCTTC
>TRBV3-1|TRBD1|many|TRBJ2-1|13
CASSQGTGFEQFF
TGTGCCAGCAGCCAAGGGACAGGGTTTGAGCAGTTCTTC
>TRBV28|NA|many|TRBJ2-5|12
CASLGDQETQYF
TGTGCCAGCCTGGGAGATCAGGAGACCCAGTACTTC
>TRBV6-1|TRBD1|many|TRBJ2-2|15
CASSQDRGHIGELFF
TGTGCCAGCAGCCAGGACAGGGGGCACATCGGGGAGCTGTTTTTT
>TRBV9|TRBD2|NA|TRBJ2-7|18
CASSVRRTSGMISYEQYF
TGTGCCAGCAGCGTGAGGAGGACTAGCGGGATGATCTCCTACGAGCAGTACTTC
>TRBV7-2|NA|few|TRBJ1-4|14
CASSLVFRDEKLFF
TGTGCCAGCAGCTTAGTATTCCGGGATGAAAAACTGTTTTTT
>TRBV2|NA|few|TRBJ1-1|15
CASSVDSPMNTEAFF
TGTGCCAGCAGTGTTGATAGCCCTATGAACACTGAAGCTTTCTTT
>TRBV5-1|NA|few|TRBJ1-4|15
CASSLSGRPNEKLFF
TGCGCCAGCAGCTTGTCCGGACGGCCTAATGAAAAACTGTTTTTT
>TRBV20-1|NA|many|TRBJ2-7|11
CSAKIVYEQYF
TGCAGTGCTAAAATTGTGTACGAGCAGTACTTC
>TRBV20-1|TRBD2|few|TRBJ2-1|14
CSARLAGLYNEQFF
TGCAGTGCTCGTCTAGCGGGGCTATACAATGAGCAGTTCTTC
>TRBV4-1|NA|NA|TRBJ2-7|13
CASSQDRWYEQYF
TGCGCCAGCAGCCAAGACCGCTGGTACGAGCAGTACTTC
>TRBV29-1|TRBD2|many|TRBJ2-1|13
CSVEVAGVYEQFF
TGCAGCGTTGAGGTAGCGGGGGTATATGAGCAGTTCTTC
>TRBV7-2|TRBD1|many|TRBJ2-5|13
CASSSGQGATQYF
TGTGCCAGCAGCTCAGGACAGGGGGCGACCCAGTACTTC
>TRBV6-1|NA|many|TRBJ2-3|16
CASSELGGPFTDTQYF
TGTGCCAGCAGTGAATTGGGGGGGCCTTTCACAGATACGCAGTATTTT
>TRBV19|NA|few|TRBJ2-7|15
CASSTPGKASYEQYF
TGTGCCAGTAGTACCCCGGGGAAAGCGTCCTACGAGCAGTACTTC
>TRBV20-1|TRBD2|few|TRBJ2-1|16
CSARRGLAASYNEQFF
TGCAGTGCCCGGAGGGGACTAGCGGCCTCCTACAATGAGCAGTTCTTC
>TRBV20-1|TRBD1|few|TRBJ2-7|14
CSARGDRQTYEQYF
TGCAGTGCTAGGGGGGACAGGCAGACCTACGAGCAGTACTTC
>TRBV28|TRBD1|many|TRBJ2-1|16
CASSPRVGRGLGEQFF
TGTGCCAGCAGCCCTAGGGTCGGCAGGGGGCTAGGTGAGCAGTTCTTC
>TRBV12-3/TRBV12-4|TRBD2|NA|TRBJ2-3|15
CASSFLAGITDTQYF
TGTGCCAGCAGCTTTCTAGCGGGAATCACAGATACGCAGTATTTT
>TRBV4-3|NA|NA|TRBJ2-1|16
CASSQDRGGKYNEQFF
TGCGCCAGCAGCCAAGATCGGGGCGGGAAATACAATGAGCAGTTCTTC
>TRBV11-2|NA|few|TRBJ2-1|15
CASSPLSGGDNEQFF
TGTGCCAGCAGTCCTCTATCCGGGGGCGACAATGAGCAGTTCTTC
>TRBV4-2|NA|NA|TRBJ2-7|15
CASSSSLRGVYEQYF
TGTGCCAGCAGCAGTTCGCTGCGGGGCGTCTACGAGCAGTACTTC
>TRBV5-1|NA|NA|TRBJ2-5|15
CASSRDSQSPETQYF
TGCGCCAGCAGCCGGGACTCCCAGTCCCCTGAGACCCAGTACTTC
>TRBV6-8|NA|NA|TRBJ1-2|12
CASSYRGYGYTF
TGTGCCAGCAGTTATCGGGGGTATGGCTACACCTTC
>TRBV4-1|TRBD2|few|TRBJ2-7|16
CASSQGLAGGFVEQYF
TGCGCCAGCAGCCAAGGATTAGCGGGGGGTTTTGTAGAGCAGTACTTC
>TRBV18|TRBD1|many|TRBJ1-5|13
CASSPTGTQPQHF
TGTGCCAGCTCACCGACAGGGACTCAGCCCCAGCATTTT
>TRBV6-1|TRBD1|many|TRBJ2-3|15
CASRGDRGLDDTQYF
TGTGCCAGCAGGGGGGACAGGGGGCTTGACGATACGCAGTATTTT
>TRBV28|NA|many|TRBJ1-1|14
CASTSERTVPEAFF
TGTGCCAGCACGTCGGAACGGACGGTACCTGAAGCTTTCTTT
>TRBV27|NA|many|TRBJ2-3|15
CASMGGFALADTQYF
TGTGCCAGCATGGGAGGATTCGCCTTGGCAGATACGCAGTATTTT
>TRBV12-5|TRBD1|few|TRBJ2-4|17
CASGLDLTGMDKNIQYF
TGTGCTAGTGGTTTGGATTTGACAGGGATGGACAAAAACATTCAGTACTTC
>TRBV5-1|NA|many|TRBJ1-2|14
CASSSGTDLYGYTF
TGCGCCAGCAGCTCCGGGACCGACCTCTATGGCTACACCTTC
>TRBV14|TRBD1|few|TRBJ1-2|15
CASSARTGWNYGYTF
TGTGCCAGCAGCGCGAGGACAGGGTGGAACTATGGCTACACCTTC
>TRBV3-1|NA|few|TRBJ2-1|17
CASSQDKGTAGDDEQFF
TGTGCCAGCAGCCAAGATAAGGGCACAGCAGGGGATGATGAGCAGTTCTTC
>TRBV7-9|TRBD2|few|TRBJ2-3|17
CASSFGSLAGSTDTQYF
TGTGCCAGCAGCTTCGGTAGTCTAGCGGGTAGCACAGATACGCAGTATTTT
>TRBV7-3|TRBD2|many|TRBJ2-1|15
CASSKGLAGTNEQFF
TGTGCCAGCAGCAAGGGACTAGCGGGGACCAATGAGCAGTTCTTC
>TRBV5-1|NA|many|TRBJ2-5|14
CASSLSAFQETQYF
TGCGCCAGCAGCTTGTCAGCCTTCCAAGAGACCCAGTACTTC
>TRBV10-2|NA|few|TRBJ2-7|15
CASSRGRGPFREQYF
TGCGCCAGCAGCCGGGGCAGGGGACCTTTTAGGGAGCAGTACTTC
>TRBV30|TRBD1|many|TRBJ2-7|15
CAWQPSGTGSDEQYF
TGTGCCTGGCAGCCCTCCGGGACAGGGTCCGACGAGCAGTACTTC